Given below is one TCR beta chain in context. The antigen remains unidentified. This entry comes from a study of T-cell memory formation after mild COVID-19. Study observations and caveats: Mainly CM and EM harbored the contracting CD4+ clones; mainly EMRA harbored the CD8+ ones.

CDR3 length equals 12 residues. Germline values: CDR1 MDHEN, CDR2 SYDVKM. Deletions cut 3 bases from V and 3 bases from J, with 6 bases between. TCRdb fed the 5' RACE reads into MiXCR, producing one record per CDR3 protein. The table has 110,000 or so distinct CDR3 sequences, 22% seen once. The specimen sequenced was PBMCs or a T cell subset sorted from them (not recorded which). The V and J genes are TRBV28 and TRBJ2-7; D unresolved. The receptor comes from a man aged 18 to 29 who had mild COVID-19 (a few samples of this study predate the infection). Cell type and time point are not known. This CDR3 reads CASSFLGYEQYV. The CDR3 DNA follows: TGTGCCAGCAGTTTTTTAGGCTACGAGCAGTACGTC.